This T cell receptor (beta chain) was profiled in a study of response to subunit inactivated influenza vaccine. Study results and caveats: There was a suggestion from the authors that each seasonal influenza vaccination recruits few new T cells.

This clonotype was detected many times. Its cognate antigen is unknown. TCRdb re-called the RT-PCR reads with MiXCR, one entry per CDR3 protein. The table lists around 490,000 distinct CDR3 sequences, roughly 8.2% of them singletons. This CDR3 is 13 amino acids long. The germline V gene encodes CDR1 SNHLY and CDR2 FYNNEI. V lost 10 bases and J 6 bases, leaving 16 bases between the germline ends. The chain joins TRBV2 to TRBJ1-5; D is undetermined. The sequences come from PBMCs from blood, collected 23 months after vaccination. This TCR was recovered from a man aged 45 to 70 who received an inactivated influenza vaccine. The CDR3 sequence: CATAEGGGQPQHF. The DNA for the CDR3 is TGTGCCACGGCCGAGGGAGGTGGTCAGCCCCAGCATTTT.